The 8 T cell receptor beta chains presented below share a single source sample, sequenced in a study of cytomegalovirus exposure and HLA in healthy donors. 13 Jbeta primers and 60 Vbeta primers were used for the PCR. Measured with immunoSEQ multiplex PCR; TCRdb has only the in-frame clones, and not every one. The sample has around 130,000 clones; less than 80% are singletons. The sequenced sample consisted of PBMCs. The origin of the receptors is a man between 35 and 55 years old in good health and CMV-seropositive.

In nucleotides, the CDR3 is TGTGCCACTCGTAGGACTAGCGGACTTAATGAGCAGTTCTTC. Translating gives CATRRTSGLNEQFF. The genes are TRBV15 and TRBJ2-1; 10 nucleotides match TRBD2. Germline CDR1 and CDR2: LNHNV and YYDKDF (reference sequence). V lost 9 bases, J lost 7 bases, and 9 bases stayed unmatched. This CDR3 spans 14 amino acids.

CDR3 nucleotide sequence: TGCAGTGCTTACAGGGGCACAGGAGGGTTCTTC. Translated, it gives CSAYRGTGGFF. The chain has TRBV20-1 and TRBJ2-1; 7 bases line up with TRBD1. The junction had 10 bases not matched to a gene; V was cut back by 5 bases and J by 15 bases. The CDR3 is 11 amino acids. Looked up from germline, CDR1 is DFQATT and CDR2 is SNEGSKA (reference sequence).

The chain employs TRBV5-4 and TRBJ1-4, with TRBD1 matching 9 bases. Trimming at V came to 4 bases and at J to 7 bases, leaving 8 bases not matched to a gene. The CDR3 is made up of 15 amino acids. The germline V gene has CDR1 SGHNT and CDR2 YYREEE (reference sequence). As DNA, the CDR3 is TGTGCCAGCAGCGACAACAGGGGGCCGGGTGAAAAACTGTTTTTT. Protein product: CASSDNRGPGEKLFF. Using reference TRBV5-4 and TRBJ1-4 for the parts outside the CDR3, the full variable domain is ETGVTQSPTHLIKTRGQQVTLRCSSQSGHNTVSWYQQALGQGPQFIFQYYREEENGRGNFPPRFSGLQFPNYSSELNVNALELDDSALYLCASSDNRGPGEKLFFGSGTQLSVL.

The CDR3 DNA sequence: TGTGCCAGCAGTCAACGACAGTCTGGGGCTTTCTTT. It encodes CASSQRQSGAFF. The rearrangement joins TRBV2 to TRBJ1-1, with a possible D match to TRBD1 (5 bases). CDR3 length equals 12 residues. Per germline, CDR1 SNHLY and CDR2 FYNNEI. Trimming left V 5 bases short and J 11 bases short, with 15 bases between. Filled out from reference TRBV2 and TRBJ1-1, the complete variable domain reads EPEVTQTPSHQVTQMGQEVILRCVPISNHLYFYWYRQILGQKVEFLVSFYNNEISEKSEIFDDQFSVERPDGSNFTLKIRSTKLEDSAMYFCASSQRQSGAFFGQGTRLTVV.

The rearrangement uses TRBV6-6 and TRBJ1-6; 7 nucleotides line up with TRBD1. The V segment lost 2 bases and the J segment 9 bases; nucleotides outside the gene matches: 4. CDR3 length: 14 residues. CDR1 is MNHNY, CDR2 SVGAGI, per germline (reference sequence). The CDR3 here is CASSYEGAASPLHF. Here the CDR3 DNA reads TGTGCCAGCAGTTACGAGGGGGCGGCTTCACCCCTCCACTTT.

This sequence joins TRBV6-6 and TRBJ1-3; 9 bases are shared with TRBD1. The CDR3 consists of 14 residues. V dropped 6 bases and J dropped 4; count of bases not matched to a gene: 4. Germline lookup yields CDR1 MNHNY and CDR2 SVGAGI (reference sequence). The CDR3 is CASRGQGSGNTIYF. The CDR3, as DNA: TGTGCCAGCAGGGGACAGGGCAGCGGAAACACCATATATTTT.

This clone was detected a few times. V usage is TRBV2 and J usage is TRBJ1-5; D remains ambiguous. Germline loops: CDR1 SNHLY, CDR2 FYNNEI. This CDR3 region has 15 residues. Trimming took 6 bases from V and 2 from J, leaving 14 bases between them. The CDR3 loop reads CASSPEGTGNQPQHF. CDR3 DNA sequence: TGTGCCAGCAGCCCGGAGGGAACGGGCAATCAGCCCCAGCATTTT. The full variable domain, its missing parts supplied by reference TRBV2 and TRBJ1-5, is EPEVTQTPSHQVTQMGQEVILRCVPISNHLYFYWYRQILGQKVEFLVSFYNNEISEKSEIFDDQFSVERPDGSNFTLKIRSTKLEDSAMYFCASSPEGTGNQPQHFGDGTRLSIL.

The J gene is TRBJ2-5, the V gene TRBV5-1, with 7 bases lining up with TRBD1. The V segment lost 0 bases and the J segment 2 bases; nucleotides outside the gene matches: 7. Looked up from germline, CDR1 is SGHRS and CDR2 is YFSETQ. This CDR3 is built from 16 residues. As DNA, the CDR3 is TGCGCCAGCAGCTTGGGGGGGACAGCGCCACAAGAGACCCAGTACTTC. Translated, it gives CASSLGGTAPQETQYF.